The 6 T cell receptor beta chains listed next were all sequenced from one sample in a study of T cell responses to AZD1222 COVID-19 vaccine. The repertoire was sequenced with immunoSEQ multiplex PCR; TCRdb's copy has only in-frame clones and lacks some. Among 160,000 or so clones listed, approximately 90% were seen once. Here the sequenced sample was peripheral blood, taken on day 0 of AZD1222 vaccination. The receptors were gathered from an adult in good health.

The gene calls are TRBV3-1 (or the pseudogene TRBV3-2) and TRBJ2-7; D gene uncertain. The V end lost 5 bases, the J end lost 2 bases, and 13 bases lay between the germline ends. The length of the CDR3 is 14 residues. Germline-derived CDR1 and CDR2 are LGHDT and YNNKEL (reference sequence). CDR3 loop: CASSERMEAYEQYF. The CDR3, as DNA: TGTGCCAGCAGCGAGAGGATGGAAGCCTACGAGCAGTACTTC.

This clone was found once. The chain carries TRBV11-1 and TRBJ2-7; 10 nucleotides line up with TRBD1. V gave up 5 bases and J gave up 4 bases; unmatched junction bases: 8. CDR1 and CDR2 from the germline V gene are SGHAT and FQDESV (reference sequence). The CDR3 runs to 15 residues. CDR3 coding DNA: TGTGCCAGCAGCCGGGTCGGACAGGGGGAATACGAGCAGTACTTC. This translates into CASSRVGQGEYEQYF.

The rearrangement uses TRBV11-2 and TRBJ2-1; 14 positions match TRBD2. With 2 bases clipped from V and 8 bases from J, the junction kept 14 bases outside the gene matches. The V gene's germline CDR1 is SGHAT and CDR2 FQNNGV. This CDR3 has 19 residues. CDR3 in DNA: TGTGCCAGCAGCTTAAGACTAGCGGGAGGGCCGGTTGAGAAGGATGAGCAGTTCTTC. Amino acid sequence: CASSLRLAGGPVEKDEQFF.

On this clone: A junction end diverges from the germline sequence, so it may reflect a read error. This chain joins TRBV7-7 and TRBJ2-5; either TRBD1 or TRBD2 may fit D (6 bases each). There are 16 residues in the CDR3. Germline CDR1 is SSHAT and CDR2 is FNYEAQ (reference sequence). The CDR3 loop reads CASSLGGSTGLETQYF. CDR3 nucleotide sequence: TGTGCTAGCAGCTTAGGGGGGTCGACAGGACTGGAGACCCAGTACTTC.

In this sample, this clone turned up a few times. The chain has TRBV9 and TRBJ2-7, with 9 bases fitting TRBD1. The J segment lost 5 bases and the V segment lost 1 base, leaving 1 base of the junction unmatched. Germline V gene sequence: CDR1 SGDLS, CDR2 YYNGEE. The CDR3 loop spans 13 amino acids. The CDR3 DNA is TGTGCCAGCAGCGTAAGGACAGGGGACGAGCAGTACTTC. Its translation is CASSVRTGDEQYF.

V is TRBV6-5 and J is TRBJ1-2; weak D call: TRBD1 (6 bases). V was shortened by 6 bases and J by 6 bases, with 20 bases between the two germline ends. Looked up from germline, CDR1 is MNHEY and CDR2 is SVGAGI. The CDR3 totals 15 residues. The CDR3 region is CASSRTVRATHGYTF. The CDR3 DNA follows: TGTGCCAGCAGCCGGACAGTAAGGGCGACCCATGGCTACACCTTC.